What follows describes a single TCR beta chain. Its target is not known. The CDR3 is made up of 13 amino acids. The germline gives CDR1 LNHDA, CDR2 SQIVND (reference sequence). Trimming shortened V by 2 bases and J by 3 bases, and 8 bases separated the two germline ends. This entry belongs to a study of siplizumab effects on memory and regulatory T cells. Findings and limits, study-wide: Solely a minor proportion of alloreactive clones could be assigned to unstimulated subsets. Siplizumab brought about a significant reduction in alloreactive sequences traceable to unstimulated CD4+ memory cells. The suppressive capacity of proliferating Tregs from siplizumab cultures remained unconfirmed.

The assay covered some 100,000 TCR templates per sample. Here immunoSEQ multiplex PCR was the method, and the copy in TCRdb shows in-frame clones only, minus some. The sample yields 70,000 or so clones, less than 95% seen once. The sequenced sample was CD8+ T cells sorted from blood. The chain recombines TRBV19 with TRBJ2-7; weak D call: TRBD1 (6 bases). The sequence was collected from a human donor in good health. The chain's CDR3 is CASSILDSYEQYF. As DNA, the CDR3 is TGTGCCAGTAGTATATTGGACAGCTACGAGCAGTACTTC.